The source of this T cell receptor (beta chain) is a study of CD8 T cells in ankylosing spondylitis (TCRdb year 2017). For context, the study as a whole: The study profiled T cell receptor beta repertoires in healthy donors and ankylosing spondylitis patients to find disease-linked TCR variants. In total, the full study cohort was made up of about 99 healthy donors and more than 20 ankylosing spondylitis patients. Peripheral blood was sampled, and synovial fluid was also collected from ankylosing spondylitis patients. What the authors observed across the whole study: A TCR beta motif made up of several highly homologous amino acid variants appeared to be characteristic of blood from ankylosing spondylitis patients. Some of the motif variants had been reported before in the synovial fluid and blood of reactive arthritis patients, a finding that suggests common disease-initiation mechanisms. The disease-linked clones showed a CD8+ phenotype and occurred at relatively low frequencies in peripheral blood. According to the report, matched synovial fluid samples from ankylosing spondylitis patients were significantly enriched for the disease-linked clones.

Sequences MDHEN (CDR1) and SYDVKM (CDR2) are obtained from the germline V gene. The CDR3 numbers 16 residues from cysteine through phenylalanine. The only DNA kept is the CDR3, 48 bases in frame from the first base. Trimming removed 4 bases from V and 2 bases from J, leaving 18 bases between the germline ends. This clonotype has a count of ten or more. Its recognized antigen is unknown. Qualities for individual bases were not recorded, and no much larger clone is one base off. The sequencing machine was an Illumina HiSeq 2500. TCR beta libraries were prepared by quantitative 5'-RACE with molecular barcodes. As for the original processing: A new computational method based on a probabilistic model of VDJ rearrangement was used to identify disease-linked TCR variants. TCRdb took the public reads, trimmed them with fastp at Q25, ran MiXCR for clone calling and kept in-frame beta chains. For every CDR3 protein sequence, its rows merge into one entry that carries the most common genes and DNA. The V and J calls reflect TCRdb's pipeline rather than the authors' work. This sample is represented by 250,000 or so distinct CDR3 sequences; 20% to 30% of them were singletons. Around 0.64% of the sample goes to the ten largest clones.

The sequence was obtained from a male donor with ankylosing spondylitis or in good health (not recorded which). The rearrangement combines TRBV28 with TRBJ2-7, and perhaps TRBD2 as D gene, on 5 matching bases. The sequencing input was blood, either unsorted or a sorted T cell fraction (not recorded which). The CDR3 here reads CASSSPGVAAPYEQYF. The DNA sequence is TGTGCCAGCAGTTCCCCCGGGGTGGCCGCTCCCTACGAGCAGTACTTC.